These T cell receptor beta chains were read from a single sample in a study of T cells in Graves' hyperthyroidism and ophthalmopathy. TCRdb ran MiXCR on the multiplex PCR reads and lists one entry per CDR3 protein. The sample contains a few hundred thousand distinct CDR3 sequences, just under 15% of which appear only once. Input material: blood. The receptors were gathered from a woman between 25 and 40 years old with Graves' hyperthyroidism. CDR3s include the opening cysteine and the closing phenylalanine or tryptophan. D genes are given only for firm matches. Clone size is not always given. Where it is, it says once, few, many or a class for expanded clones.

D gene,V gene,J gene,clone size,CDR3 protein,CDR3 DNA
NA,TRBV6-6,TRBJ2-6,NA,CASSYSIGGANVLTF,TGTGCCAGCAGTTACTCGATCGGGGGGGCCAACGTCCTGACTTTC
NA,TRBV3-1,TRBJ2-3,many,CASSQDPGARGTDTQYF,TGTGCCAGCAGCCAAGATCCAGGGGCCAGGGGCACAGATACGCAGTATTTT
TRBD1,TRBV5-1,TRBJ2-2,NA,CASSLETGGSTGELFF,TGCGCCAGCAGCTTGGAGACAGGGGGAAGCACCGGGGAGCTGTTTTTT
NA,TRBV6-1,TRBJ1-3,NA,CASSVSGARALISGNTIYF,TGTGCCAGCAGCGTTAGCGGGGCACGCGCCTTAATCTCTGGAAACACCATATATTTT
TRBD2,TRBV3-1,TRBJ2-3,NA,CASSQGGLVVRHTQYF,TGTGCCAGCAGCCAAGGGGGACTAGTAGTACGTCATACGCAGTATTTT
TRBD2,TRBV5-6,TRBJ2-1,few,CASSSGTREPANSYNEQFF,TGTGCCAGCAGCTCCGGGACTAGAGAACCCGCGAACTCCTACAATGAGCAGTTCTTC
NA,TRBV11-2,TRBJ1-5,NA,CASSLWSNQPQHF,TGTGCCAGCAGCTTATGGAGCAATCAGCCCCAGCATTTT
TRBD1,TRBV3-1,TRBJ1-2,many,CASTHDIGGAYTF,TGTGCCAGCACACACGATATAGGGGGCGCCTACACCTTC
TRBD2,TRBV10-3,TRBJ2-7,NA,CAISSAGGLNEQYF,TGTGCCATCAGCTCAGCGGGAGGGTTAAACGAGCAGTACTTC
NA,TRBV7-9,TRBJ2-7,NA,CASSLEAESYEQYF,TGTGCCAGCAGCTTAGAGGCAGAATCCTACGAGCAGTACTTC
NA,TRBV20-1,TRBJ1-6,NA,CSAPPGSNSPLHF,TGCAGTGCTCCCCCAGGGTCTAATTCACCCCTCCACTTT
NA,TRBV9,TRBJ2-1,many,CASSIRGTDSYNEQFF,TGTGCCAGCAGCATACGCGGGACTGACTCCTACAATGAGCAGTTCTTC
NA,TRBV10-3,TRBJ2-1,few,CAISDIQGLHNEQFF,TGTGCCATCAGTGACATCCAGGGACTTCACAATGAGCAGTTCTTC
TRBD2,TRBV28,TRBJ2-7,NA,CASSLGTSGRLHEQYF,TGTGCCAGCAGTTTGGGGACTAGCGGGAGACTCCACGAGCAGTACTTC
NA,TRBV30,TRBJ1-1,many,CAWCFTGLTEAFF,TGTGCCTGGTGCTTCACAGGGTTGACTGAAGCTTTCTTT
NA,TRBV27,TRBJ2-1,many,CASSLGQSFYNEQFF,TGTGCCAGCAGTTTAGGGCAGAGTTTCTACAATGAGCAGTTCTTC
TRBD2,TRBV12-3/TRBV12-4,TRBJ2-2,few,CASRTSGRAGELFF,TGTGCCAGCAGGACTAGCGGGAGGGCCGGGGAGCTGTTTTTT
NA,TRBV5-1,TRBJ2-1,NA,CASSLSCNNEQFF,TGTGCCAGCAGCTTATCCTGCAACAATGAGCAGTTCTTC
NA,TRBV5-1,TRBJ2-7,many,CASSLEAGPREQYF,TGCGCCAGCAGCTTGGAGGCGGGACCGAGGGAGCAGTACTTC
NA,TRBV3-1,TRBJ2-5,NA,CASRLKETQYF,TGTGCCAGCAGGCTCAAGGAGACCCAGTACTTC
TRBD1,TRBV19,TRBJ1-1,few,CASSSRMGQGMNTEAFF,TGTGCCAGTAGTTCCCGGATGGGACAGGGGATGAACACTGAAGCTTTCTTT
TRBD1,TRBV3-1,TRBJ1-2,many,CASSQDRGFYGYTF,TGTGCCAGCAGCCAAGACAGGGGGTTCTATGGCTACACCTTC
NA,TRBV12-3/TRBV12-4,TRBJ2-7,many,CASSLGQPYEQYF,TGTGCCAGCAGTTTAGGGCAGCCCTACGAGCAGTACTTC
TRBD1,TRBV28,TRBJ2-1,once,CASSSTGTGGYRSSYNEQFF,TGTGCCAGCAGTTCGACCGGGACAGGGGGTTATAGGAGCTCCTACAATGAGCAGTTCTTC